A selection of T cell receptor beta chains follows, all from one sample in a study of vaccination and CD4 T cells after COVID-19. From the PCR reads, TCRdb called clonotypes with MiXCR, one entry per CDR3 protein. Of under 20,000 distinct CDR3 sequences in the sample, more than 65% were seen once. Which antigens these TCRs recognize remains unknown. Sequencing was performed on CD4+ T cells from blood, cultured in vitro. The source of these receptors is a human donor who had recovered from COVID-19. CDR3s include the opening cysteine and the closing phenylalanine or tryptophan. D genes are given only for firm matches. Expanded clones are given a class, and other clones once, few, many or no size at all.

J gene: TRBJ2-1
clone size: .
D gene: .
V gene: TRBV12-3/TRBV12-4
CDR3 DNA: TGTGCCAGCAGTTTCGGCCAGTCCTACAATGAGCAGTTCTTC
CDR3 protein: CASSFGQSYNEQFF

J gene: TRBJ1-5
clone size: few
D gene: .
V gene: TRBV15
CDR3 DNA: TGTGCCACCAGTAAAGGATTTATAGGGAGCAATCAGCCCCAGCATTTT
CDR3 protein: CATSKGFIGSNQPQHF

J gene: TRBJ1-5
clone size: few
D gene: .
V gene: TRBV7-9
CDR3 DNA: TGTGCCAGCAGCTTATCATCTCAGCCCCAGCATTTT
CDR3 protein: CASSLSSQPQHF

J gene: TRBJ2-7
clone size: once
D gene: .
V gene: TRBV6-5
CDR3 DNA: TGTGCCAGCAGTTCTCAACCTCCCCCCGGTACCTACGAGCAGTACTTC
CDR3 protein: CASSSQPPPGTYEQYF

J gene: TRBJ1-2
clone size: .
D gene: .
V gene: TRBV28
CDR3 DNA: TGTGCCAGCAGCCGGACGGTCTATGGCTACACCTTC
CDR3 protein: CASSRTVYGYTF

J gene: TRBJ2-5
clone size: once
D gene: .
V gene: TRBV2
CDR3 DNA: TGTGCCAGCAGTGAATGGCCCAAGGGGACCCAGTACTTC
CDR3 protein: CASSEWPKGTQYF

J gene: TRBJ1-2
clone size: .
D gene: TRBD1
V gene: TRBV5-1
CDR3 DNA: TGCGCCAGCAGCTTGGACAGGGGAAGCTATGGCTACACCTTC
CDR3 protein: CASSLDRGSYGYTF

J gene: TRBJ2-7
clone size: few
D gene: .
V gene: TRBV10-1
CDR3 DNA: TGCGCCAGCAGTGAGCCCCCCCGGGGGAACTACTACGAGCAGTACTTC
CDR3 protein: CASSEPPRGNYYEQYF

J gene: TRBJ1-5
clone size: .
D gene: .
V gene: TRBV18
CDR3 DNA: TGTGCCAGCTCAACGGCGCGCAATCAGCCCCAGCATTTT
CDR3 protein: CASSTARNQPQHF

J gene: TRBJ1-5
clone size: few
D gene: .
V gene: TRBV7-8
CDR3 DNA: TGTGCCAGCAGCATAGGACTTTTCCGCCTCAATCAGCCCCAGCATTTT
CDR3 protein: CASSIGLFRLNQPQHF

J gene: TRBJ1-2
clone size: few
D gene: .
V gene: TRBV6-1
CDR3 DNA: TGTGCCAGCAGAGGCCAGACTGCTCACTATGGCTACACCTTC
CDR3 protein: CASRGQTAHYGYTF

J gene: TRBJ2-7
clone size: .
D gene: TRBD2
V gene: TRBV6-2/TRBV6-3
CDR3 DNA: TGTGCCAGCAGCCCCGCACTAGCGGGAGGGAAGCAGTACTTC
CDR3 protein: CASSPALAGGKQYF

J gene: TRBJ1-1
clone size: .
D gene: .
V gene: TRBV4-3
CDR3 DNA: TGCGCCAGCAGCCAAGAACCCATCGGGGGGAAAGCTTTCTTT
CDR3 protein: CASSQEPIGGKAFF